Listed below are T cell receptor beta chains from one sample, sequenced in a study of blood T cells in healthy people across ages. TCRdb re-analysed the 5' RACE reads in MiXCR, keeping a single row per CDR3 protein. The profile shows around 2 million distinct CDR3 sequences, around 42% of them singletons. Material: blood. Receptors originate from a human donor in good health. CDR3s include the opening cysteine and the closing phenylalanine or tryptophan. A D gene is named only where the DNA matches it firmly. Size is stated for part of the rows, as once, few or many counts, or as a class when the clone is expanded.

>TRBJ1-1|TRBV6-6|-|-
CAGSYLGTDTEAFF
TGTGCCGGCAGTTACTTAGGCACCGATACTGAAGCTTTCTTT
>TRBJ2-7|TRBV9|-|TRBD1
CASSGPTGVYEQYF
TGTGCCAGCAGCGGACCGACAGGGGTCTACGAGCAGTACTTC
>TRBJ2-1|TRBV7-2|-|-
CASSPFFRFYNEQFF
TGTGCCAGCAGCCCATTCTTTAGGTTCTACAATGAGCAGTTCTTC
>TRBJ1-2|TRBV20-1|-|-
CSFPLGATDGYTF
TGCAGTTTCCCCTTGGGGGCGACGGATGGCTACACCTTC
>TRBJ2-1|TRBV4-3|few|-
CASSQDAGFGEQFF
TGCGCCAGCAGCCAAGATGCCGGGTTTGGTGAGCAGTTCTTC
>TRBJ2-5|TRBV7-2|-|-
CASCSASGETQYF
TGTGCCAGCTGCTCCGCTTCCGGAGAGACCCAGTACTTC
>TRBJ1-1|TRBV6-5|once|-
CASSYLTPGNGNTEAFF
TGTGCCAGCAGTTATCTTACCCCGGGAAATGGGAACACTGAAGCTTTCTTT
>TRBJ2-7|TRBV9|-|-
CASSSQGEGEQYF
TGTGCCAGCAGCTCCCAGGGTGAGGGCGAGCAGTACTTC
>TRBJ2-1|TRBV28|-|-
CASPSTSRNNEQFF
TGTGCCAGCCCCAGTACTAGCAGGAACAATGAGCAGTTCTTC
>TRBJ1-6|TRBV11-2|-|-
CASSPPGGGNSPLHF
TGTGCCAGCAGCCCCCCCGGGGGTGGGAATTCACCCCTCCACTTT
>TRBJ2-4|TRBV10-3|-|-
CAISERTDYWQYF
TGTGCCATCAGTGAAAGGACGGACTATTGGCAGTACTTC
>TRBJ1-2|TRBV20-1|-|-
CSARGRLGSDGYTF
TGCAGTGCTAGAGGGAGATTAGGGAGTGATGGCTACACCTTC
>TRBJ2-5|TRBV12-3/TRBV12-4|-|-
CASRLGSEETQYF
TGTGCCAGCAGACTGGGGTCAGAAGAGACCCAGTACTTC
>TRBJ2-3|TRBV12-3/TRBV12-4|-|-
CASSLRLNADTQYF
TGTGCCAGCAGTTTACGGCTTAACGCAGATACGCAGTATTTT
>TRBJ2-3|TRBV29-1|few|TRBD2
CSVEPRGTSNTDTQYF
TGCAGCGTTGAACCCCGCGGGACTAGTAACACAGATACGCAGTATTTT
>TRBJ2-1|TRBV7-8|-|-
CASSSPENEQFF
TGTGCCAGCAGCTCGCCGGAAAATGAGCAGTTCTTC
>TRBJ2-7|TRBV25-1|many|-
CASSETGRSYEQYF
TGTGCCAGCAGTGAAACAGGACGGAGCTACGAGCAGTACTTC
>TRBJ2-7|TRBV20-1|many|TRBD2
CSARGGTSTYEQYF
TGCAGTGCTAGAGGGGGGACTAGTACCTACGAGCAGTACTTC
>TRBJ2-7|TRBV12-3/TRBV12-4|few|TRBD2
CASSFRDYEYEQYF
TGTGCCAGCAGTTTCCGGGACTACGAGTACGAGCAGTACTTC
>TRBJ2-7|TRBV5-1|many|-
CASSLGLEQYF
TGTGCCAGCAGTTTGGGCCTTGAGCAGTACTTC
>TRBJ1-2|TRBV12-3/TRBV12-4|-|-
CASSLGRGPIYGYTF
TGTGCCAGCAGTTTGGGGCGAGGGCCGATCTATGGCTACACCTTC
>TRBJ2-5|TRBV10-3|many|-
CAISDRGLQETQYF
TGTGCCATCAGTGACAGGGGCCTCCAAGAGACCCAGTACTTC
>TRBJ1-2|TRBV7-9|few|-
CASSLPVPGHNGYTF
TGTGCCAGCAGCCTACCGGTCCCGGGACATAATGGCTACACCTTC
>TRBJ1-1|TRBV7-8|-|TRBD1
CASSDSTGKNGEAFF
TGTGCCAGCAGCGACTCGACAGGGAAGAATGGTGAAGCTTTCTTT
>TRBJ2-1|TRBV2|-|TRBD1
CASSEQGVGGEQFF
TGTGCCAGCAGTGAACAGGGGGTTGGAGGTGAGCAGTTCTTC
>TRBJ2-1|TRBV7-3|many|TRBD2
CASSLWASGSYNEQFF
TGTGCCAGCAGCTTATGGGCTAGCGGGTCCTACAATGAGCAGTTCTTC
>TRBJ2-1|TRBV5-1|-|TRBD2
CASSFISGGNNEQFF
TGCGCCAGCAGCTTTATTTCGGGGGGGAACAATGAGCAGTTCTTC
>TRBJ2-7|TRBV5-6|-|TRBD1
CAGSWERGRAEQYF
TGTGCCGGCAGCTGGGAGAGGGGGCGCGCCGAGCAGTACTTC
>TRBJ2-7|TRBV6-2/TRBV6-3|few|TRBD1
CASRETGYSYEQYF
TGTGCCAGCAGGGAGACAGGGTACTCCTACGAGCAGTACTTC
>TRBJ1-1|TRBV7-9|-|-
CASSPLEVRTEAFF
TGTGCCAGCAGTCCCCTGGAGGTTAGGACTGAAGCTTTCTTT
>TRBJ2-5|TRBV5-6|few|-
CASSPTEWGLAETQYF
TGTGCCAGCAGCCCTACGGAGTGGGGGCTGGCGGAGACCCAGTACTTC
>TRBJ2-1|TRBV6-2/TRBV6-3|once|TRBD1
CATFKRGQGGHNEQFF
TGTGCCACCTTCAAACGAGGACAGGGGGGACATAATGAGCAGTTCTTC
>TRBJ1-4|TRBV9|-|-
CASSVGQELNEKLFF
TGTGCCAGCAGCGTAGGACAGGAGCTTAATGAAAAACTGTTTTTT
>TRBJ2-3|TRBV9|-|TRBD1
CASSNEGQRLRETQYF
TGTGCCAGCAGCAACGAGGGACAGAGGTTGAGGGAAACGCAGTATTTT
>TRBJ1-2|TRBV7-2|-|TRBD1
CASSLADPSYRGLGYGYTF
TGTGCCAGCAGCTTAGCGGACCCTTCCTACAGGGGGCTAGGGTATGGCTACACCTTC
>TRBJ2-1|TRBV27|-|-
CASSVDSHNEQFF
TGTGCCAGCAGCGTCGACAGTCACAATGAGCAGTTCTTC
>TRBJ2-7|TRBV7-2|few|TRBD2
CASSLSVAGPVYEQYF
TGTGCCAGCAGCTTATCTGTAGCGGGACCTGTATACGAGCAGTACTTC
>TRBJ1-4|TRBV7-2|-|-
CASSLGAGGTEKLFF
TGTGCCAGCAGCTTAGGAGCCGGTGGAACGGAAAAACTGTTTTTT
>TRBJ2-7|TRBV20-1|once|-
CSARDWANHEQYF
TGCAGTGCTAGAGATTGGGCGAACCACGAGCAGTACTTC
>TRBJ1-2|TRBV7-2|-|TRBD1
CASSSRPGTGYGYTF
TGTGCCAGCAGCTCACGACCCGGGACAGGGTATGGCTACACCTTC
>TRBJ2-7|TRBV7-9|many|TRBD1
CASSPRQGPSYEQYF
TGTGCCAGCAGCCCTCGACAGGGTCCCTCCTACGAGCAGTACTTC
>TRBJ2-5|TRBV28|-|TRBD1
CASSLRDRVLWEQYF
TGTGCCAGCAGTTTACGGGACAGGGTTTTGTGGGAGCAGTACTTC
>TRBJ1-1|TRBV7-2|-|TRBD1
CASSLSRGRGTEAFF
TGTGCCAGCAGCTTAAGCAGGGGGCGCGGCACTGAAGCTTTCTTT
>TRBJ2-3|TRBV6-6|-|-
CASNSADRTDTQYF
TGTGCCAGCAACTCAGCGGACCGCACAGATACGCAGTATTTT
>TRBJ2-3|TRBV12-3/TRBV12-4|few|TRBD1
CASSPRTGGVDTQYF
TGTGCCAGCAGCCCTCGGACAGGGGGCGTAGATACGCAGTATTTT
>TRBJ2-5|TRBV5-1|-|TRBD1
CASSLYDREETQYF
TGCGCCAGCAGCTTGTACGACAGGGAAGAGACCCAGTACTTC
>TRBJ2-1|TRBV20-1|few|-
CSASRRAYNEQFF
TGCAGTGCTAGTAGGCGGGCCTACAATGAGCAGTTCTTC
>TRBJ2-3|TRBV20-1|-|-
CSAGPQTEDSTDTQYF
TGCAGTGCTGGCCCCCAGACGGAGGATAGCACAGATACGCAGTATTTT
>TRBJ2-2|TRBV6-1|few|-
CASSPHTGWGNTGELFF
TGTGCCAGCAGTCCACATACAGGGTGGGGGAACACCGGGGAGCTGTTTTTT
>TRBJ1-2|TRBV20-1|-|TRBD1
CSAPDREDYGYTF
TGCAGTGCTCCGGACAGGGAGGACTATGGCTACACCTTC
>TRBJ1-2|TRBV20-1|few|-
CSASEGGGGYTF
TGCAGTGCTAGTGAGGGAGGTGGAGGCTACACCTTC
>TRBJ1-2|TRBV20-1|once|-
CGARTARTFYGYTF
TGCGGTGCCCGGACAGCAAGAACCTTCTATGGCTACACCTTC
>TRBJ1-6|TRBV28|few|-
CASMRSRNSPLHF
TGTGCCAGCATGAGGTCTCGTAATTCACCCCTCCACTTT
>TRBJ2-3|TRBV7-2|-|-
CASSPTIQVPPQYF
TGTGCCAGCAGCCCCACCATCCAAGTACCCCCGCAGTATTTT
>TRBJ2-7|TRBV5-1|-|TRBD1
CASSLALRTGIPYEQYF
TGCGCCAGCAGCTTGGCCTTACGGACAGGGATACCCTACGAGCAGTACTTC
>TRBJ1-2|TRBV12-3/TRBV12-4|-|-
CASGHSGLPVGYTF
TGTGCCAGCGGTCATTCCGGGCTGCCGGTCGGCTACACCTTC